This TCR beta chain derives from a study of early stage breast cancer tumors. Background on the study: Samples were sequenced at roughly 10-fold average coverage. Points from the study as a whole: Enriched TCRB sequences shared across patients were mostly commonly generated sequences.

Blood replicates held 0.5 ug DNA, tumor or normal breast roughly 1.5 ug, two each. Clones were read by immunoSEQ multiplex PCR, and TCRdb kept only the in-frame ones, dropping some. The sample has some 10,000 clones, 78% seen once. CDR1 and CDR2 (germline): SQVTM, ANQGSEA. The CDR3 covers 13 residues. As for this clone: Its antigen remains unknown. The junction and the germline gene differ at one end; a read error may be behind it.

This sequence joins TRBV29-1 and TRBJ2-3; D call uncertain. The sequence was collected from a middle-aged person with breast cancer. Sequences were obtained from normal breast tissue next to the tumor. The CDR3 sequence: CSIEIGATDTQYF. The CDR3, as DNA: TGCAGCATTGAGATTGGCGCCACAGATACGCAGTATTTT.